The T cell receptor (beta chain) under discussion was sequenced for a study of T cells in tumors after PD-1 blockade. Assay used: immunoSEQ multiplex PCR; TCRdb lists only in-frame clones, some missing. The sample consists of around 34,000 clones, approximately 73% of them appearing once. This specimen was PBMCs, taken after anti-PD-1 treatment. The TCR originated in a human donor with basal cell carcinoma.

For the CDR3, the DNA is TGTGCCAGCAGTCGCCCCCACGGACAGACCTACGAGCAGTACTTC. Encoded protein: CASSRPHGQTYEQYF. The chain couples TRBV25-1 to TRBJ2-7, with D perhaps TRBD1 (6 bases). The CDR3 consists of 15 residues. Germline-derived CDR1 and CDR2 are MGHDK and SYGVNS. The ends were cut back, 5 bases at V and 2 bases at J, with 16 bases in the middle.